This TCR beta chain was sequenced in a study of OX40 agonist ivuxolimab in advanced cancers. At the level of the study: Participants, approximately 81% male, averaged roughly 60 years of age, ranging from about 23 to 90. Partial responses were achieved by three patients, one with hepatocellular carcinoma and two with cutaneous melanoma.

The CDR3 has 13 residues. V lost 8 bases, J lost 2 bases, and 5 bases stayed unmatched. Germline assignment: CDR1 SNHLY and CDR2 FYNNEI. Assay: immunoSEQ multiplex PCR; the TCRdb copy retains only in-frame clones and omits some. Of some 23,000 clones listed, approximately 91% are singletons. Researchers took blood at baseline, on cycle 4 day 1, and on cycle 7 day 1. The chain employs TRBV2 and TRBJ2-7, with 8 bases matching TRBD2. The sequenced sample was CD4+ or CD8+ T cells sorted from blood, obtained in a trial of the OX40 agonist ivuxolimab. The receptor was isolated from an adult with an advanced solid tumor such as melanoma, head and neck, liver or kidney cancer. The CDR3 sequence: CASGSGAAYEQYF. The CDR3 DNA reads as TGTGCCAGCGGTAGCGGGGCCGCCTACGAGCAGTACTTC.